This TCR beta chain was retrieved from a study of PD-1 blockade in mismatch repair-deficient tumors. Overall study: Patients had approximately 11 mismatch repair-deficient cancer types, all previously treated and progressing.

From germline, CDR1 is SGDLS and CDR2 YYNGEE. The CDR3 totals 17 residues. Deletions cut 2 bases from V and 6 bases from J, with 22 bases between. Repertoires were generated with immunoSEQ multiplex PCR, while TCRdb's copy carries only in-frame clones and drops some. The repertoire consists of around 40,000 clones, with 70% to 80% occurring once and the leading ten covering 22%. A few pembrolizumab responders had their TCRs sequenced. The specimen comprised peripheral blood, sampled 4 weeks after starting pembrolizumab. The V and J genes are TRBV9 and TRBJ2-3; tentative D call: TRBD2 (6 bases). This TCR was recovered from an adult with mismatch repair-deficient cancer. CDR3 nucleotide sequence: TGTGCCAGCAGCGTCGGCCTAGCGACAAGCCTTATGGATACGCAGTATTTT. Encoded protein: CASSVGLATSLMDTQYF.